Listed below are T cell receptor beta chains from one sample, sequenced in a study of graft-versus-host responses after intestinal transplantation. Their specific antigens are unknown. Libraries were prepared by immunoSEQ multiplex PCR; TCRdb keeps only in-frame clonotypes and omits some of them. The data show over 80,000 clones, around 91% seen once. The sequencing used unstimulated CD4+ T cells sorted from spleen or lymph node cells, collected before transplant. The receptors come from a human donor who was the organ donor for an intestinal transplant. Each CDR3 is given with its conserved first and last residue. D genes are given only for firm matches. Clone size is not always given. Where it is, it says once, few, many or a class for expanded clones.

J gene	D gene	V gene	clone size	CDR3 DNA	CDR3 protein
TRBJ1-5	TRBD1	TRBV10-1	.	TGCGCCAGCAGGGGACAGGGTTGGGGACATCAGCCCCAGCATTTT	CASRGQGWGHQPQHF
TRBJ1-2	.	TRBV7-3	.	TGTGCCAGCAGCCGAAACCCCCCAGGGATCGACAACTATGGCTACACCTTC	CASSRNPPGIDNYGYTF
TRBJ1-2	TRBD1	TRBV19	few	TGTGCCAGTAATGACAGGGACTATGGCTACACCTTC	CASNDRDYGYTF
TRBJ1-5	.	TRBV7-9	.	TGTGCCAGCAGCCCCCGGGGGGGCAATCAGCCCCAGCATTTT	CASSPRGGNQPQHF
TRBJ2-5	TRBD1	TRBV11-2	.	TGTGCCAGCAGCCAGGGACAGTTTAAGGAGACCCAGTACTTC	CASSQGQFKETQYF
TRBJ2-4	TRBD1	TRBV5-1	.	TGCGCCAGCAGCGACCCGACAGGGTTCAACATTCAGTACTTC	CASSDPTGFNIQYF
TRBJ2-6	TRBD2	TRBV7-3	.	TGTGCCAGCAGCTTAACGGGGGGGTCCGGGTCCGGGGCCAACGTCCTGACTTTC	CASSLTGGSGSGANVLTF
TRBJ2-1	.	TRBV27	.	TGTGCCAGCAGTTTGGGGGGGGGCAGGATTCCCCCTGAGCAGTTCTTC	CASSLGGGRIPPEQFF
TRBJ1-1	TRBD1	TRBV27	.	TGTGCCAGCAGTTTAAGACAGGGGAACACTGAAGCTTTCTTT	CASSLRQGNTEAFF
TRBJ2-2	.	TRBV7-2	.	TGTGCCAGCAGCCCTCGGCGGGTAGGACAGGAGGGGTCCGGGGAGCTGTTTTTT	CASSPRRVGQEGSGELFF
TRBJ2-7	TRBD2	TRBV6-1	.	TGTGCCAGCAGTGCGCAGCGGGGCGACCTACGCGAGCAGTACTTC	CASSAQRGDLREQYF
TRBJ1-1	TRBD1	TRBV4-1	.	TGCGCCAGCAGCCAAGACCACTCGGCAACATCGGGACAGGGGAACACTGAAGCTTTCTTT	CASSQDHSATSGQGNTEAFF
TRBJ2-7	.	TRBV18	.	TGTGCCAGCTCCCCCAAAAACTACGAGCAGTACTTC	CASSPKNYEQYF
TRBJ2-5	.	TRBV10-3	.	TGTGCCATCAGTGAGTCAGGGGTCCAAGAGACCCAGTACTTC	CAISESGVQETQYF
TRBJ1-1	.	TRBV7-9	.	TGTGCCAGCAGCTTAGTGGGCTTGATCACTGAAGCTTTCTTT	CASSLVGLITEAFF
TRBJ1-2	.	TRBV5-1	.	TGCGCCAGCAGCTTGGCCGGACTGGGGGCCCCCCTTTATGGCTACACCTTC	CASSLAGLGAPLYGYTF
TRBJ2-5	TRBD2	TRBV5-1	.	TGCGCCAGCAGACCCGCTAGCGGGGGGGGCGAGACCCAGTACTTC	CASRPASGGGETQYF
TRBJ2-4	TRBD1	TRBV2	.	TGTGCCAGCAGTGCCGGGACAGGGTTGGTTGGGGACATTCAGTACTTC	CASSAGTGLVGDIQYF
TRBJ1-1	TRBD1	TRBV28	once	TGTGCCAGCCGGATGCGCGACAGGGACACTGAAGCTTTCTTT	CASRMRDRDTEAFF
TRBJ2-7	.	TRBV7-3	.	TGTGCCAGCAGCCAAGGGTGGGGGGTTAGCGAGCAGTACTTC	CASSQGWGVSEQYF
TRBJ1-6	.	TRBV6-5	.	TGTGCCAGCAGTTACAGGGAGGGGGATTCACCCCTCCACTTT	CASSYREGDSPLHF
TRBJ1-2	.	TRBV19	.	TGTGCCAGTAGTCTAGGACTGTTTGATGGCTACACCTTC	CASSLGLFDGYTF
TRBJ2-7	TRBD2	TRBV27	.	TGTGCCAGCAGGCCTAGCGGGGGGCCCTACGAGCAGTACTTC	CASRPSGGPYEQYF
TRBJ2-7	.	TRBV2	once	TGTGCCAGCAGTAGACAGGCCTACGAGCAGTACTTC	CASSRQAYEQYF
TRBJ1-1	.	TRBV7-9	.	TGTGCCAGCAGCTTGAGAAGTCAGAACACTGAAGCTTTCTTT	CASSLRSQNTEAFF
TRBJ2-1	TRBD1	TRBV15	.	TGTGCCACCAGCTACCGGGGACAGGGCTACAATGAGCAGTTCTTC	CATSYRGQGYNEQFF
TRBJ1-1	.	TRBV5-8	once	TGTGCCACCCGGGTGCTGAACACTGAAGCTTTCTTT	CATRVLNTEAFF
TRBJ1-1	.	TRBV19	.	TGTGCCAGTAGTATGGGAAGGGGGAAAGGGAACACTGAAGCTTTCTTT	CASSMGRGKGNTEAFF
TRBJ1-2	.	TRBV5-6	.	TGTGCCGGCAGCTCCCAGGGAATCCTCTATGGCTACACCTTC	CAGSSQGILYGYTF
TRBJ2-2	TRBD1	TRBV19	once	TGTGCCAGTAGTAGGGACAGGGGGGCCGGGGAGCTGTTTTTT	CASSRDRGAGELFF
TRBJ2-7	TRBD2	TRBV4-1	.	TGCGCCAGCAGCGCTATAGCGGGGGGGCTTGCCTACTTC	CASSAIAGGLAYF
TRBJ1-2	TRBD1	TRBV9	.	TGTGCCAGCAGCTCCCGGCCTCAGGGGGAGGCTGGCTACACCTTC	CASSSRPQGEAGYTF
TRBJ1-2	.	TRBV29-1	.	TGCAGCGTTGTAGTCTCAGGGCCTTCCTATGGCTACACCTTC	CSVVVSGPSYGYTF
TRBJ2-5	.	TRBV4-2	.	TGTGCCAGCAGCCAAGAATGGCGGGGCGGGGTACTACAAGAGACCCAGTACTTC	CASSQEWRGGVLQETQYF
TRBJ2-1	.	TRBV7-2	.	TGTGCCAGCAGCTTAGCCAAGACAGGAGAGCAGTTCTTC	CASSLAKTGEQFF
TRBJ1-2	.	TRBV4-1	.	TGCGCCAGCAGCCAACCCATGGGGGGTAACTATGGCTACACCTTC	CASSQPMGGNYGYTF
TRBJ2-4	.	TRBV5-1	.	TGCGCCAGCAGCTTGGCCGTTGAACCTGGGGCGTCCACAAGGAACATTCAGTACTTC	CASSLAVEPGASTRNIQYF
TRBJ2-7	.	TRBV5-4	.	TGTGCCAGCAGCCCGAGCAGGGGCCCCTACGAGCAGTACTTC	CASSPSRGPYEQYF
TRBJ1-1	.	TRBV18	.	TGTGCCAGCTGGAGGGGTGACACTGAAGCTTTCTTT	CASWRGDTEAFF
TRBJ2-7	TRBD2	TRBV5-5	.	TGTGCCAGCAGCCTAGACCGGGGGGGCGAGCAGTACTTC	CASSLDRGGEQYF
TRBJ2-2	TRBD2	TRBV4-1	.	TGCGCCAGCAGCCAAGATTCCCGACAAAGGACTAGCGGTTACACCGGGGAGCTGTTTTTT	CASSQDSRQRTSGYTGELFF
TRBJ1-1	.	TRBV30	.	TGTGCCCCGAGTGGGAGCAGGGGGAACACTGAAGCTTTCTTT	CAPSGSRGNTEAFF
TRBJ1-6	.	TRBV19	.	TGTGCCAGTAGTATGCGGTTTTCACCCCTCCACTTT	CASSMRFSPLHF
TRBJ1-4	.	TRBV18	.	TGTGCCAGCTCACCACCGAGGTCAGCAGGGAATGAAAAACTGTTTTTT	CASSPPRSAGNEKLFF
TRBJ1-2	.	TRBV19	.	TGTGCCAGTAGTACAAACCCAGGGGACAATGGCTACACCTTC	CASSTNPGDNGYTF
TRBJ1-6	.	TRBV6-5	.	TGTGCCAGCAGTTACGCAGGTCGTGGTTCACCCCTCCACTTT	CASSYAGRGSPLHF
TRBJ1-1	.	TRBV6-1	.	TGTGCCAGCAGTTTATTTGACAGGAGCACTGAAGCTTTCTTT	CASSLFDRSTEAFF
TRBJ2-5	.	TRBV7-2	.	TGTGCCAGCAGCTTTGACATCGTGGGTCAAGAGACCCAGTACTTC	CASSFDIVGQETQYF
TRBJ2-7	.	TRBV10-3	.	TGTGCCATCAGTGTGGGTCAGGGGGGTTTGAGCGAGCAGTACTTC	CAISVGQGGLSEQYF
TRBJ2-1	.	TRBV11-3	few	TGTGCCAGCAGTCCACGGGGGGCTTCCTACAATGAGCAGTTCTTC	CASSPRGASYNEQFF
TRBJ1-1	.	TRBV10-3	few	TGTGCCATCGGGAGGGAGGGAAGGATCACTGAAGCTTTCTTT	CAIGREGRITEAFF
TRBJ2-3	.	TRBV7-3	once	TGTGCCAGCAGCTTAGTTGCGGGCGGCGGAGATACGCAGTATTTT	CASSLVAGGGDTQYF
TRBJ2-7	.	TRBV6-1	.	TGTGCCAGCAGTGAGGCTTGGGCCGAGCAGTACTTC	CASSEAWAEQYF
TRBJ2-7	.	TRBV4-2	.	TGTGCCAGCAGTCTCCAACGGGGTCCCTACGAGCAGTACTTC	CASSLQRGPYEQYF
TRBJ1-3	.	TRBV7-2	few	TGTGCCAGCAGCTTAGCTGGTCCGGTCTCTGGAAACACCATATATTTT	CASSLAGPVSGNTIYF